One sample yielded the 29 T cell receptor beta chains listed below, sequenced in a study of molecular identifiers for immune sequencing clone quantification. TCRdb used MiXCR to reprocess the PCR reads, holding one entry per CDR3 protein. The table has about 65,000 distinct CDR3 sequences, over 15% seen once. Specimen: naive CD8+ T cells from blood, with Jurkat cell RNA spiked in. Subset noted: FACS-sorted CD8+CD4-CCR7+CD45RA+ naive T cells. The receptors originated from a human donor in good health. Some libraries in this study had Jurkat cell RNA spiked in.

This clonotype was seen a few times. This may arise from a read error, as a much more abundant clone is one base away. CDR3 coding DNA: TGCAGTGCTAGAGATAGAGACGGGGACAATACGCAGTATTTT. Protein sequence: CSARDRDGDNTQYF. This chain joins TRBV20-1 and TRBJ2-3, with a tentative D call TRBD1 (6 bases). The germline gives CDR1 DFQATT, CDR2 SNEGSKA (reference sequence). The CDR3 contains 14 residues. V was shortened by 0 bases and J by 7 bases, with 14 bases between the two germline ends.

There are many counts of this clonotype. The V gene is TRBV19, the J gene TRBJ2-7, with D perhaps being TRBD1 or TRBD2 (5 bases each). The CDR3 has 13 residues. Trimming removed 5 bases from V and 6 bases from J, with 14 bases in between. Germline V CDR1 and CDR2: LNHDA, SQIVND (reference sequence). Here the CDR3 DNA reads TGTGCCAGTAGTTCACAATCTGGGACCGAGCAGTACTTC. As protein: CASSSQSGTEQYF.

This clonotype was counted many times. The chain uses TRBV4-2 and TRBJ2-7; D call uncertain. The CDR3 spans 14 residues. V was shortened by 6 bases and J by 0 bases, with 12 bases between the two germline ends. The germline CDR1 and CDR2 sequences are LGHNA and YNFKEQ. The DNA for the CDR3 is TGTGCCAGCAGGCCGGTACAGAGCTCCTACGAGCAGTACTTC. Amino acids: CASRPVQSSYEQYF.

This clonotype came up many times. The chain carries TRBV4-1 and TRBJ2-2; D tentatively fits TRBD1 or TRBD2 (5 bases each). This CDR3 is built from 20 residues. Germline CDR1 MGHRA, CDR2 YSYEKL. V was trimmed by 3 bases and J by 0 bases, leaving 23 bases between them. This chain's CDR3 is CASSHPNGGTHGTNTGELFF. DNA of the CDR3: TGCGCCAGCAGCCACCCAAATGGGGGAACACACGGAACGAACACCGGGGAGCTGTTTTTT.

This chain joins TRBV10-3 and TRBJ2-7, with 7 bases matching TRBD1. From germline, CDR1 is ENHRY and CDR2 SYGVKD. The length of the CDR3 is 14 residues. The V gene end was trimmed by 4 bases and the J gene end by 1 base; junction bases not matched to a gene: 4. The CDR3 DNA follows: TGTGCCATCAGTGTGTCAGGGGGTTCCTACGAGCAGTACTTC. This codes for CAISVSGGSYEQYF.

Many counts were recorded for this clonotype. This chain joins TRBV29-1 and TRBJ2-6, with unresolved D. The ends were cut back, 6 bases at V and 8 bases at J, with 5 bases in the middle. CDR3 length: 10 amino acids. Germline V lookup: CDR1 SQVTM, CDR2 ANQGSEA. This CDR3 is CSVLSNVLTF. Here the CDR3 DNA reads TGCAGCGTCCTATCCAACGTCCTGACTTTC.

This clonotype was counted many times. The J gene is TRBJ1-2, the V gene TRBV6-5, with TRBD1 matching over 11 bases. Germline V CDR1 and CDR2: MNHEY, SVGAGI. The CDR3 sequence is 17 residues long. Trimming took 2 bases from V and 0 from J; bases not matched to a gene: 5. The CDR3: CASSYVDRGQSNYGYTF. CDR3 bases: TGTGCCAGCAGTTACGTGGACAGGGGGCAATCTAACTATGGCTACACCTTC.

As DNA, the CDR3 is TGTGCCAGCAGCTTAGCTGTCGGCGTGAGCTCCTACAATGAGCAGTTCTTC. Translated, it gives CASSLAVGVSSYNEQFF. The V and J genes are TRBV7-6 and TRBJ2-1; D remains unclear. V was trimmed by 0 bases and J by 0 bases, leaving 12 bases between them. CDR1 and CDR2 from the germline V gene are SGHVS and FNYEAQ. The CDR3 length is 17 residues.

There are many counts of this clonotype. This chain connects TRBV20-1 to TRBJ1-3; unclear D gene. V was trimmed by 1 base and J by 3 bases, leaving 13 bases between them. CDR3 length equals 15 residues. Germline V gene lookup returns CDR1 DFQATT and CDR2 SNEGSKA (reference sequence). CDR3 DNA: TGCAGTGCTAGAGTTCTCGGAGACAATGGAAACACCATATATTTT. Its protein product is CSARVLGDNGNTIYF.

At least ten counts were recorded for this clonotype. This sequence joins TRBV5-5 and TRBJ1-5, with D perhaps TRBD1 (6 bases). This CDR3 is 14 amino acids long. Deletions cut 4 bases from V and 4 bases from J, with 12 bases between. Germline-derived CDR1 and CDR2 are SGHKS and YYEKEE (reference sequence). As DNA, the CDR3 is TGTGCCAGCAGCGAGTACAGGGCAAATCAGCCCCAGCATTTT. Translation gives CASSEYRANQPQHF.

This clonotype has a count of ten or more. This rearrangement joins TRBV13 to TRBJ2-7; D unclear. CDR3 length equals 12 residues. CDR1 is PRHDT, CDR2 FYEKMQ, per germline (reference sequence). Trimming stripped 5 bases from V and 3 bases from J, with 8 bases between. CDR3: CASSTHSYEQYF. The CDR3, as DNA: TGTGCCAGCAGCACCCACAGCTACGAGCAGTACTTC.

This clonotype was seen at least ten times. The rearrangement joins TRBV7-9 to TRBJ1-5, with no clear D. CDR3 length: 16 residues. Trimming left V 5 bases short and J 7 bases short, with 21 bases between. In germline, CDR1 is SEHNR, CDR2 FQNEAQ (reference sequence). CDR3 sequence reads: CASSAGPTGLGQPQHF. CDR3 DNA sequence: TGTGCCAGCAGCGCTGGCCCTACGGGCCTCGGGCAGCCCCAGCATTTT.

Only a few counts were recorded for this clonotype. The J gene is TRBJ2-1, the V gene TRBV24-1; no clear D. The V gene's germline CDR1 is KGHDR and CDR2 SFDVKD. Trimming removed 5 bases at V and 1 base at J, with 11 bases between. The CDR3 length is 15 residues. The CDR3 here is CATSGAVNSYNEQFF. CDR3 nucleotides: TGTGCCACCAGTGGAGCCGTTAATTCCTACAATGAGCAGTTCTTC.

About this clonotype: A read error may be the cause here, since a much bigger clone is one base away. CDR3 in amino acids: CARGERVAPEAFF. The CDR3 nucleotides are TGTGCCAGAGGGGAAAGGGTGGCCCCAGAAGCTTTCTTT. The chain links TRBV2 to TRBJ1-1, with D possibly being TRBD1 (5 bases). The CDR3 is 13 residues long. Trimming cost V 9 bases and J 8 bases, with 19 bases left between them. In germline, CDR1 is SNHLY, CDR2 FYNNEI. Drawing the rest from reference TRBV2 and TRBJ1-1, the complete variable domain is EPEVTQTPSHQVTQMGQEVILRCVPISNHLYFYWYRQILGQKVEFLVSFYNNEISEKSEIFDDQFSVERPDGSNFTLKIRSTKLEDSAMYFCARGERVAPEAFFGQGTRLTVV.

There are many counts of this clonotype. The genes are TRBV27 and TRBJ1-1; no clear D gene. The ends were cut back, 2 bases at V and 6 bases at J, with 22 bases in the middle. This CDR3 is 17 amino acids long. Germline V lookup: CDR1 MNHEY, CDR2 SMNVEV (reference sequence). CDR3 sequence: CASSLRVVGHFDAEAFF. CDR3 DNA: TGTGCCAGCAGTTTAAGGGTAGTTGGGCACTTCGACGCTGAAGCTTTCTTT.

This clonotype showed up many times. This chain connects TRBV29-1 to TRBJ2-7, with D possibly being TRBD1 (6 bases). CDR3 length: 14 residues. Per germline, CDR1 SQVTM and CDR2 ANQGSEA. The germline V and J ends were trimmed by 1 base and 1 base, with 11 bases remaining between them. In DNA form, the CDR3 reads TGCAGCGTTGAAGTAGCACAGGGTTCCTACGAGCAGTACTTC. This translates into CSVEVAQGSYEQYF.

This clonotype came up many times. This chain links TRBV20-1 with TRBJ1-2; D unclear. V was clipped by 0 bases and J by 4 bases, with 3 bases between them. The CDR3 covers 11 residues. Germline CDR1 reads DFQATT; CDR2 reads SNEGSKA (reference sequence). The CDR3: CSARESYGYTF. The CDR3 region has the DNA TGCAGTGCTAGAGAGTCCTATGGCTACACCTTC.

Notes on this clonotype: An end of the junction does not agree with germline; a read error may underlie this. The chain joins TRBV6-1 to TRBJ2-6, with 11 bases that match TRBD1. The CDR3 contains 17 residues. Germline V lookup: CDR1 MNHNS, CDR2 SASEGT. The CDR3 region has the DNA TGTGCCAGCCTCCCGGACAGGGGGCTCTCTGGGGCCAACGCCCTGACTTTC. It translates to CASLPDRGLSGANALTF.

In nucleotides, the CDR3 is TGTGCCAGCAGTTTAGCTCCTGGTGGGGCCTATAATTCACCCCTCCACTTT. Translating it yields CASSLAPGGAYNSPLHF. The chain carries TRBV12-3 or TRBV12-4 and TRBJ1-6; the D is unclear. The CDR3 spans 17 residues. The V end was cut by 0 bases, the J end by 2 bases, with 11 bases between.

This clonotype was recorded many times. This chain uses TRBV11-2 with TRBJ2-5; D unresolved. From germline, CDR1 is SGHAT and CDR2 FQNNGV. V was clipped by 0 bases and J by 4 bases, with 12 bases between them. The CDR3 covers 15 residues. The CDR3 reads CASSLEVSHPETQYF. As DNA, the CDR3 is TGTGCCAGCAGCTTAGAGGTTAGCCATCCAGAGACCCAGTACTTC.

The rearrangement links TRBV9 to TRBJ2-3; D remains unclear. The CDR3 sequence is 12 residues long. In germline, CDR1 is SGDLS, CDR2 YYNGEE. V was cut by 0 bases and J by 4 bases, with 3 bases left in between. CDR3 DNA sequence: TGTGCCAGCAGCGTAGGTTCAGATACGCAGTATTTT. This translates into CASSVGSDTQYF.

This clonotype came up once. This clone may be a read error of a much larger clone one base away. V gene TRBV7-8 combines with J gene TRBJ2-7; maybe TRBD2 (5 bases). This CDR3 is built from 13 residues. The germline V and J ends were trimmed by 3 bases and 5 bases, with 11 bases remaining between them. Germline V gene lookup returns CDR1 SGHVS and CDR2 FQNEAQ. In nucleotides, the CDR3 is TGTGCCAGCAGCTTTGGAGGAAACCACGAGCAGTACTTC. Residues: CASSFGGNHEQYF.

This clonotype was counted only a few times. A junction boundary mismatches the germline segment, possibly from a read error. The chain has TRBV7-9 and TRBJ2-1, with D possibly matching TRBD2 (6 bases). The CDR3 is made up of 22 amino acids. Germline lookup yields CDR1 SEHNR and CDR2 FQNEAQ (reference sequence). The CDR3 nucleotides read TGTGCCAGCAGCCTCACCAAATATACCGGGACTGGTGGTGGGCCGCAGGTCAATGGGCAGTTCTTC. Translated, it gives CASSLTKYTGTGGGPQVNGQFF.

This clonotype was observed at least ten times. The gene calls are TRBV27 and TRBJ2-3; perhaps TRBD2 as D (5 bases). V was pared by 8 bases and J by 6 bases, with 15 bases between. CDR1 is MNHEY, CDR2 SMNVEV, per germline (reference sequence). CDR3 length equals 13 residues. Here the CDR3 reads CASATLALDTQYF. The CDR3 region has the DNA TGTGCCAGCGCTACTCTAGCACTGGATACGCAGTATTTT.

This clonotype was counted ten times or more. J is TRBJ1-6 and V is TRBV4-1; tentatively, D is TRBD1 (5 bases). This CDR3 is 17 amino acids long. Germline V gene lookup returns CDR1 MGHRA and CDR2 YSYEKL. Deletions cut 0 bases from V and 9 bases from J, with 18 bases between. The CDR3 region is CASSQDSIGGSGSPLHF. The CDR3 nucleotides read TGCGCCAGCAGCCAAGATTCGATCGGGGGGTCGGGTTCACCCCTCCACTTT.

This clonotype was observed at least ten times. The chain uses TRBV7-9 and TRBJ2-1; TRBD2 is a possible D gene (6 bases). The CDR3 spans 15 residues. Per germline, CDR1 SEHNR and CDR2 FQNEAQ (reference sequence). Trimming stripped 3 bases from V and 8 bases from J, with 17 bases between. CDR3 nucleotides: TGTGCCAGCAGCTTCTCTTCACCTAGCGCCGATGAGCAGTTCTTC. It yields the protein CASSFSSPSADEQFF.

This clonotype was detected only a few times. This chain links TRBV28 with TRBJ2-1; the match to TRBD2 covers 8 bases. Losses at the gene ends were 2 bases for V and 0 bases for J; bases not matched to a gene: 6. Germline V gene lookup returns CDR1 MDHEN and CDR2 SYDVKM. CDR3 length equals 17 residues. CDR3 loop: CASSLMALAVSYNEQFF. CDR3 nucleotides: TGTGCCAGCAGTTTAATGGCACTAGCGGTCTCCTACAATGAGCAGTTCTTC.

This clonotype came up many times. This chain joins TRBV4-3 and TRBJ2-3; D is perhaps TRBD2 (6 bases). The V gene lost 1 base and the J gene lost 1 base, with 9 bases spanning the gap. The germline gives CDR1 LGHNA, CDR2 YSLEER. CDR3 length: 15 residues. The DNA of the CDR3 is TGCGCCAGCAGCCAAGTCGGCGGGGGCACAGATACGCAGTATTTT. This sequence encodes CASSQVGGGTDTQYF.

Only a few counts were recorded for this clonotype. This chain joins TRBV12-3 or TRBV12-4 and TRBJ1-5, with D perhaps TRBD1 (6 bases). V was shortened by 4 bases and J by 6 bases, with 19 bases between the two germline ends. This CDR3 is 16 amino acids long. CDR3 bases: TGTGCCAGCAGTTACGGGGGGCGTGGTGTTGGTCAGCCCCAGCATTTT. Translation: CASSYGGRGVGQPQHF.